This T cell receptor (beta chain) was sequenced during a study of PD-L1 blockade in urothelial cancer. As for the study in general: Atezolizumab at 1,200 mg intravenously every 3 weeks was started by patients at some point between 2014 and 2016.

This clone was seen a handful of times. In each PCR, synthetic TCR analog templates were spiked in. Using immunoSEQ multiplex PCR, the repertoire was profiled, and TCRdb retains in-frame clones only, with some absent. This repertoire shows around 130,000 clones, approximately 88% found once; its top ten account for 3.2%. Time point specified: pretreatment peripheral blood. Individual patients had between 1 and 8 samples, taken pretreatment and on-treatment. The CDR3 length is 14 residues. Germline-derived CDR1 and CDR2 are SGHAT and FQNNGV. After removal of 4 bases from V and 4 bases from J, the junction contained 5 bases not matched to a gene.

The J gene is TRBJ2-7, the V gene TRBV11-2, with 9 bases lining up with TRBD1. This clonotype originated in a man aged 45 to 65 with urothelial cancer. The sequencing here drew on PBMCs, taken around atezolizumab (anti-PD-L1) treatment. This chain's CDR3 is CASSSGQGLYEQYF. As DNA, the CDR3 is TGTGCCAGCAGCTCGGGACAGGGATTATACGAGCAGTACTTC.